This T cell receptor beta chain appears in the sequencing data of a study of blood T cell repertoires in COVID-19. Study details: From the United States, Italy and Spain came samples of acute and convalescent COVID-19. T cells, B-cell-depleted T cells, or PBMCs supplied cDNA or gDNA.

Germline CDR1 and CDR2: LGHNA and YNFKEQ. CDR3 length: 15 amino acids. V lost 3 bases, J lost 1 base, and 2 bases stayed unmatched. In Cohort 3, a recovered donor had either two negative PCRs, clearance, or symptom resolution. Clones were sequenced by immunoSEQ multiplex PCR, and TCRdb holds only the in-frame ones, with some missing. The table records approximately 350,000 clones, 75% to 90% of them present only once. Specimen: PBMCs or T cells enriched from blood (not recorded which). The J gene is TRBJ1-5, the V gene TRBV4-2; the match to TRBD1 covers 8 bases. The sequence was obtained from a man aged 18 to 35 who had recovered from COVID-19. CDR3 in amino acids: CASSQGQESNQPQHF. CDR3 nucleotides: TGTGCCAGCAGCCAGGGACAGGAGAGCAATCAGCCCCAGCATTTT.